This T cell receptor (beta chain) was obtained from a study of cytomegalovirus exposure and HLA in healthy donors. Method: immunoSEQ multiplex PCR; TCRdb's copy keeps in-frame clones and lacks some. The sample yields about 360,000 clones, about nine tenths seen once. The germline gives CDR1 MGHRA, CDR2 YSYEKL. Trimming stripped 4 bases from V and 0 bases from J, with 13 bases between. This CDR3 contains 16 residues. The receptor was derived from a woman between 18 and 30 years old in good health and CMV-seronegative. The material sequenced was PBMCs. The rearrangement links TRBV4-1 to TRBJ2-1; D is ambiguous. CDR3 DNA sequence: TGCGCCAGCAGCCGCCTTACTCCTCTCTCCTACAATGAGCAGTTCTTC. Its translation is CASSRLTPLSYNEQFF.